This is a list of T cell receptor beta chains from one sample in a study of lymphopenia after photon versus proton radiotherapy. TCRdb's table, derived via immunoSEQ multiplex PCR, lists solely in-frame clones and lacks some. This table holds some 76,000 clones, less than 95% found once. The specimen was peripheral blood, collected from a patient treated with photon-based radiotherapy. Source of these receptors: a woman in her forties with cholangiocarcinoma. Both conserved end residues are part of each CDR3. The order of the fields is J gene, V gene, D gene, clone size, CDR3 protein, CDR3 DNA. The D gene is left open where the match is weak. The listing skips clone size in some rows; elsewhere it reads once, few, many or a size class.

TRBJ1-2	TRBV2	.	.	CASTMGGAGGYTF	TGTGCCAGCACCATGGGCGGCGCGGGTGGCTACACCTTC
TRBJ1-1	TRBV23-1	TRBD1	.	CASSPSRQGSRTEAFF	TGCGCCAGCAGTCCTTCCCGACAGGGTTCGCGGACTGAAGCTTTCTTT
TRBJ1-1	TRBV11-3	.	.	CASMSWRIRDTEAFF	TGTGCCAGCATGTCGTGGAGGATTCGGGACACTGAAGCTTTCTTT
TRBJ1-2	TRBV15	.	once	CATSRGGYGYTF	TGTGCCACCAGCAGAGGCGGCTATGGCTACACCTTC
TRBJ2-1	TRBV9	.	.	CASSVGGLTYNEQFF	TGTGCCAGCAGCGTAGGGGGTCTGACCTACAATGAGCAGTTCTTC
TRBJ1-6	TRBV5-1	.	few	CASSSFTQGNSPLHF	TGCGCCAGCAGCTCCTTTACCCAGGGGAACTCACCCCTCCACTTT
TRBJ2-5	TRBV11-3	.	.	CASSLTSQETQYF	TGTGCCAGCAGCTTAACTTCCCAAGAGACCCAGTACTTC
TRBJ1-1	TRBV19	.	.	CASSRGWTLNTEAFF	TGTGCCAGTTCCCGAGGCTGGACCCTAAACACTGAAGCTTTCTTT
TRBJ1-1	TRBV6-4	.	.	CASRDNEAFF	TGTGCCAGCAGGGACAATGAAGCTTTCTTT
TRBJ1-1	TRBV7-2	TRBD1	.	CASSLTGTGLNTEAFF	TGTGCCAGCAGCTTGACCGGGACAGGGCTCAACACTGAAGCTTTCTTT
TRBJ2-1	TRBV6-1	.	.	CASSEVGTLSSYNEQFF	TGTGCCAGCAGTGAAGTCGGCACGCTAAGCTCCTACAATGAGCAGTTCTTC
TRBJ2-7	TRBV29-1	TRBD2	.	CSVALATEQYF	TGCAGCGTTGCACTAGCGACCGAGCAGTACTTC
TRBJ2-6	TRBV10-1	.	.	CASSEGDNSGANVLTF	TGCGCCAGCAGTGAAGGGGATAACTCTGGGGCCAACGTCCTGACTTTC
TRBJ1-4	TRBV30	TRBD1	.	CAWRVDRDATNEKLFF	TGTGCCTGGAGGGTAGACAGGGACGCGACTAATGAAAAACTGTTTTTT
TRBJ2-3	TRBV5-1	.	.	CASSFGGISTDTQYF	TGCGCCAGCAGCTTCGGCGGGATTAGCACAGATACGCAGTATTTT
TRBJ1-6	TRBV5-4	TRBD1	.	CASSLLSGQGSSPLHF	TGTGCCAGCAGCCTTCTCTCGGGACAGGGTAGCTCACCCCTCCACTTT
TRBJ1-2	TRBV11-2	.	.	CASSLVQEAYGYTF	TGTGCCAGCAGCTTAGTCCAGGAGGCCTATGGCTACACCTTC
TRBJ2-7	TRBV9	TRBD1	.	CASSPVGTGDYEQYF	TGTGCCAGCAGCCCCGTCGGAACAGGGGACTACGAGCAGTACTTC
TRBJ2-5	TRBV13	TRBD1	.	CASSDRDRGPETQYF	TGTGCCAGCAGCGACCGGGACAGGGGGCCAGAGACCCAGTACTTC
TRBJ1-6	TRBV30	.	.	CAWSVNQGDSPLHF	TGTGCCTGGAGTGTAAACCAGGGCGACTCACCCCTCCACTTT
TRBJ2-6	TRBV9	.	.	CASSRSGPSQGANVLTF	TGTGCCAGCAGCAGATCTGGGCCCTCTCAAGGGGCCAACGTCCTGACTTTC
TRBJ2-3	TRBV6-4	.	.	CASSEGAENTQYF	TGTGCCAGCAGTGAGGGGGCCGAAAATACGCAGTATTTT
TRBJ2-7	TRBV7-9	.	.	CASTRPEGPHEQYF	TGTGCCAGCACCCGACCAGAGGGTCCCCACGAGCAGTACTTC
TRBJ1-2	TRBV9	.	.	CASSTWESNYGYTF	TGTGCCAGCAGCACTTGGGAGTCTAACTATGGCTACACCTTC
TRBJ2-7	TRBV27	.	.	CASSLSQRGYEQYF	TGTGCCAGCAGTTTATCCCAAAGGGGGTACGAGCAGTACTTC
TRBJ2-2	TRBV19	.	.	CASSIGGGRTPAGELFF	TGTGCCAGTAGTATAGGAGGGGGGAGGACCCCAGCCGGGGAGCTGTTTTTT
TRBJ1-5	TRBV2	.	.	CASSGDSNQPQHF	TGTGCCAGCAGTGGAGATAGCAATCAGCCCCAGCATTTT
TRBJ1-3	TRBV5-8	.	.	CASSLVRGSSSGNTIYF	TGTGCCAGCAGCTTAGTCCGGGGGAGCAGCTCTGGAAACACCATATATTTT
TRBJ1-3	TRBV18	.	.	CASSPPVAVSGNTIYF	TGTGCCAGCTCACCACCGGTCGCGGTCTCTGGAAACACCATATATTTT
TRBJ1-3	TRBV2	TRBD1	.	CASKNRDRLYSGNTIYF	TGTGCCAGCAAGAACCGGGACAGACTTTACTCTGGAAACACCATATATTTT
TRBJ2-7	TRBV18	TRBD2	few	CASSPLAGVGRSYEQYF	TGTGCCAGCTCACCACTAGCGGGTGTGGGTCGCTCCTACGAGCAGTACTTC
TRBJ2-3	TRBV4-3	TRBD2	.	CASSQVKRASGRARITDTQYF	TGCGCCAGCAGCCAAGTTAAAAGAGCTAGCGGGAGGGCCCGGATCACAGATACGCAGTATTTT
TRBJ1-1	TRBV30	.	.	CAWAPALGSQRETEAFF	TGTGCCTGGGCCCCAGCTCTGGGCAGCCAAAGAGAGACTGAAGCTTTCTTT
TRBJ1-3	TRBV7-3	.	.	CASSLIPPGHGSGNTIYF	TGTGCCAGCAGCTTAATCCCCCCGGGACACGGCTCTGGAAACACCATATATTTT
TRBJ2-2	TRBV27	TRBD1	.	CASNNRGTTGELFF	TGTGCCAGCAACAACAGGGGTACCACCGGGGAGCTGTTTTTT
TRBJ1-5	TRBV6-6	TRBD1	once	CASTPRTGSDNQPQHF	TGTGCCAGCACCCCCAGGACAGGGTCGGACAATCAGCCCCAGCATTTT
TRBJ2-2	TRBV5-4	.	once	CASKPRGTENTGELFF	TGTGCCAGCAAACCGAGGGGGACGGAAAACACCGGGGAGCTGTTTTTT
TRBJ2-1	TRBV27	TRBD1	.	CASSPRGQSYNEQFF	TGTGCCAGCAGTCCTCGGGGACAGAGCTACAATGAGCAGTTCTTC
TRBJ1-4	TRBV2	TRBD1	.	CASSPQGAPNEKLFF	TGTGCCAGCAGTCCTCAGGGGGCCCCTAATGAAAAACTGTTTTTT
TRBJ1-3	TRBV5-1	TRBD1	.	CASSLGGEYDTIYF	TGCGCCAGCAGCTTAGGGGGCGAGTACGACACCATATATTTT
TRBJ1-1	TRBV29-1	.	.	CSARDGSKGAFF	TGCAGCGCCCGGGACGGAAGTAAGGGAGCTTTCTTT
TRBJ1-1	TRBV13	TRBD1	few	CASSYGTAINTEAFF	TGTGCCAGCAGCTACGGGACAGCGATTAACACTGAAGCTTTCTTT
TRBJ2-3	TRBV6-5	.	.	CASSPGPISTDTQYF	TGTGCCAGCAGCCCAGGGCCCATTAGCACAGATACGCAGTATTTT
TRBJ1-1	TRBV5-1	TRBD1	.	CASSFIDRDITEAFF	TGCGCCAGCAGCTTCATAGACAGGGATATCACTGAAGCTTTCTTT
TRBJ1-4	TRBV7-8	TRBD1	.	CASSATPTGGNEKLFF	TGTGCCAGCAGCGCGACCCCGACAGGGGGTAATGAAAAACTGTTTTTT